The text below deals with one TCR beta chain. Its antigen is undetermined. V gave up 0 bases and J gave up 0 bases, with 3 bases separating them. The length of the CDR3 is 14 residues. Germline loops: CDR1 SGHTA, CDR2 FQGNSA. The data are from a study of OX40 agonist ivuxolimab in advanced cancers. Turning to the study itself: Patients received intravenous ivuxolimab every 2 weeks at 0.01 to 10 mg/kg. The eligibility criteria allowed prior anti-PD-1, anti-PD-L1 or anti-CTLA-4 therapy, and around 40% had some. Age averaged 60 years (range roughly 20 to 90), and 70% to 85% were male. Study-wide points: People who partly responded at 0.1-3.0 mg/kg had some of the least clonal expansion seen.

Measured with immunoSEQ multiplex PCR; TCRdb has only the in-frame clones, and not every one. The data hold about 64,000 clones, with roughly 89% observed a single time. The sequencing here drew on CD4+ or CD8+ T cells sorted from blood, taken in a trial of the OX40 agonist ivuxolimab. This sequence joins TRBV7-2 and TRBJ2-4; D unclear. This receptor was taken from an adult with an advanced solid tumor such as melanoma, head and neck, liver or kidney cancer. In DNA form, the CDR3 reads TGTGCCAGCAGCTTAGCGGTAGCCAAAAACATTCAGTACTTC. It yields the protein CASSLAVAKNIQYF.